A few counts support the clone carrying this T cell receptor beta chain. Its specificity is unknown. This record belongs to a study of early stage breast cancer tumors. Overall study: Of around 15 invasive breast tumors, more than ten were hormone receptor-positive, HER2-negative.

Study results and caveats: In 14 of 16 patients, blood comparison separated tumor from normal breast.

Measured with immunoSEQ multiplex PCR; TCRdb has only the in-frame clones, and not every one. The data show fewer than 70,000 clones, approximately 80% seen once. Material: blood. This receptor was taken from a person aged 25 to 45 with breast cancer.

This CDR3 is CASSLGHNTEAFF. The DNA for the CDR3 is TGTGCCAGCAGCTTAGGGCACAACACTGAAGCTTTCTTT. This chain joins TRBV11-3 and TRBJ1-1; D ambiguous. Trimming took 1 base from V and 2 from J, leaving 5 bases between them. Per germline, CDR1 SGHNT and CDR2 YENEEA. The CDR3 runs to 13 residues.